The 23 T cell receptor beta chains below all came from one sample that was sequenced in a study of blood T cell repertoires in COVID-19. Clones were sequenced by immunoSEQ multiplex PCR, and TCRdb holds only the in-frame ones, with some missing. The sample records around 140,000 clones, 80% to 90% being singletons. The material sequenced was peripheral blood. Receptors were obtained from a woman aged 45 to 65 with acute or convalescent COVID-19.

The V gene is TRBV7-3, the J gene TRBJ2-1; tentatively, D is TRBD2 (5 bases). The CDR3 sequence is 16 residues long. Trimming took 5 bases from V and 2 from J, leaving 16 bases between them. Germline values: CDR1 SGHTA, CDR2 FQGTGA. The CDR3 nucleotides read TGTGCCAGCAGCCCCCGAGGACTGGACCCCTACAATGAGCAGTTCTTC. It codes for CASSPRGLDPYNEQFF.

CDR3 DNA sequence: TGTGCCAGCAGCCTCGGACAGGGCCTTGAAGCTTTCTTT. Amino acid sequence: CASSLGQGLEAFF. The chain combines TRBV7-9 with TRBJ1-1, with 8 bases matching TRBD1. Germline V gene data show CDR1 as SEHNR and CDR2 as FQNEAQ (reference sequence). CDR3 length equals 13 residues. The V segment lost 5 bases and the J segment 7 bases; nucleotides outside the gene matches: 6.

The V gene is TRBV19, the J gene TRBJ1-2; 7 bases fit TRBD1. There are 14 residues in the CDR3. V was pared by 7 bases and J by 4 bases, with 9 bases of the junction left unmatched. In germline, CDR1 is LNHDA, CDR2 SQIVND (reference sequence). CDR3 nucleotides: TGTGCCAGTACCACCGACAGGGCCACCTATGGCTACACCTTC. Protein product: CASTTDRATYGYTF.

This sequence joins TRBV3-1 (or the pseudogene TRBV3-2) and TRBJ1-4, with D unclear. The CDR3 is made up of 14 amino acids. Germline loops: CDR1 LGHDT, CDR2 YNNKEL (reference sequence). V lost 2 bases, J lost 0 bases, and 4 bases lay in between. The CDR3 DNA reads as TGTGCCAGCAGCCAACAGGCAACTAATGAAAAACTGTTTTTT. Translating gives CASSQQATNEKLFF.

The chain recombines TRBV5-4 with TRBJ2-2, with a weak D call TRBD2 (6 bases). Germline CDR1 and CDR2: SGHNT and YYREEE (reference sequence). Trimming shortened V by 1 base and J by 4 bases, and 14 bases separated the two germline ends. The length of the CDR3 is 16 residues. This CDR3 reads CASSLRRELITGELFF. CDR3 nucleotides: TGTGCCAGCAGCTTGCGACGGGAGCTAATCACCGGGGAGCTGTTTTTT.

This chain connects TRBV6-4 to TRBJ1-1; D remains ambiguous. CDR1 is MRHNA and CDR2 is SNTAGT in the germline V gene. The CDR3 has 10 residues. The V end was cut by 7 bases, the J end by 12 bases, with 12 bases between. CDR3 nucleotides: TGTGCCAGCATCATGCGAGTTACTTTCTTT. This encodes CASIMRVTFF.

As DNA, the CDR3 is TGTGCCAGCAGCTTACGGCAGGGGACCAACACTGAAGCTTTCTTT. It translates to CASSLRQGTNTEAFF. The chain is built from TRBV7-9 and TRBJ1-1, with D possibly TRBD1 on 6 matching bases. CDR3 length: 15 amino acids. CDR1 is SEHNR and CDR2 is FQNEAQ in the germline V gene (reference sequence). Trimming took 2 bases from V and 2 from J, leaving 12 bases between them.

In DNA, the CDR3 is TGTGCCAGCAGGCTAGAGCCGTGGAGTGAAAGCTCCTACAATGAGCAGTTCTTC. It is translated as CASRLEPWSESSYNEQFF. The chain recombines TRBV11-2 with TRBJ2-1; D remains unclear. CDR1 SGHAT and CDR2 FQNNGV come from the germline V gene. V dropped 6 bases and J dropped 0 bases, with 21 bases sitting between them. CDR3 length: 18 amino acids.

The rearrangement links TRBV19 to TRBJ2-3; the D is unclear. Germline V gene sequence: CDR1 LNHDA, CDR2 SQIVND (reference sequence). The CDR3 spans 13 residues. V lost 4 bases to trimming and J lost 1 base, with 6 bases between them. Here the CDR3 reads CASSTEGTDTQYF. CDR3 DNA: TGTGCCAGTAGTACCGAGGGCACAGATACGCAGTATTTT.

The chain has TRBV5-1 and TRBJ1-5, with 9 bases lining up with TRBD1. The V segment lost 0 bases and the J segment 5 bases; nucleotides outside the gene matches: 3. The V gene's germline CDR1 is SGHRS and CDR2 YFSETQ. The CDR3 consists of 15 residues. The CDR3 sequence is CASSLDGTGYQPQHF. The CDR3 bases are TGCGCCAGCAGCTTGGATGGGACAGGGTATCAGCCCCAGCATTTT.

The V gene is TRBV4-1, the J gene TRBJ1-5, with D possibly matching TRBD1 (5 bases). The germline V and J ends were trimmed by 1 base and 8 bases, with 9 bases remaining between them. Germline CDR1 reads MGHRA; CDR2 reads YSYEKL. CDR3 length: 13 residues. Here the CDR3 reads CASSQALGEPQHF. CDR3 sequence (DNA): TGCGCCAGCAGCCAAGCCCTAGGGGAGCCCCAGCATTTT.

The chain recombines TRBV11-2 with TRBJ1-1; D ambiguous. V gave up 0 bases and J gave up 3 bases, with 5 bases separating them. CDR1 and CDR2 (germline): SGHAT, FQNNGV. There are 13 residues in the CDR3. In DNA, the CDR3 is TGTGCCAGCAGCTTAGATCCGGACACTGAAGCTTTCTTT. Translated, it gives CASSLDPDTEAFF.

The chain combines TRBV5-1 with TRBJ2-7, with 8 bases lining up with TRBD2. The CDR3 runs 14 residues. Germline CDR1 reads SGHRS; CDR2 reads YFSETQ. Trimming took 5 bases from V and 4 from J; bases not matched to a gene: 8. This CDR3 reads CASRAGTSWYEQYF. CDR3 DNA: TGCGCCAGCAGGGCCGGGACTAGTTGGTACGAGCAGTACTTC.

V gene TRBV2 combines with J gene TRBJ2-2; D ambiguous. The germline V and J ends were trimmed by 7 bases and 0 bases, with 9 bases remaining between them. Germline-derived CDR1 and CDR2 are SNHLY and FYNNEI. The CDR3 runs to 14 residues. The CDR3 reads CASTWLANTGELFF. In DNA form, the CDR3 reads TGTGCCAGCACTTGGCTAGCGAACACCGGGGAGCTGTTTTTT.

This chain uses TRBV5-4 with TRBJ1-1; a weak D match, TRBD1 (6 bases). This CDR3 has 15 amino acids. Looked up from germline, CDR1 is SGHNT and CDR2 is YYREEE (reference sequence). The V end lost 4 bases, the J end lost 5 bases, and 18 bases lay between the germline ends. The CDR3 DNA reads TGTGCCAGCAGCCCGGACAGAGAGACAATTACTGAAGCTTTCTTT. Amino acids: CASSPDRETITEAFF.

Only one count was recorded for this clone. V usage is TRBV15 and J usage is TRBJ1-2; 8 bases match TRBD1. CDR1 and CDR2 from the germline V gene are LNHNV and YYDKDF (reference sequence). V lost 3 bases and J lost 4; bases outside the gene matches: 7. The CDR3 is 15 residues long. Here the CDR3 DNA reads TGTGCCACCAGCAGGGGGATAGACAGGGGCTATGGCTACACCTTC. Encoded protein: CATSRGIDRGYGYTF.

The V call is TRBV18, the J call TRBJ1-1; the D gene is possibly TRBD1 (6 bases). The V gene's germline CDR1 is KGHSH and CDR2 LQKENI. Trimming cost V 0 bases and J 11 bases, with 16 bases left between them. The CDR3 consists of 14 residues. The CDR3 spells CASSPPGGAKDAFF. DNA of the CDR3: TGTGCCAGCTCACCACCGGGGGGGGCAAAGGATGCTTTCTTT.

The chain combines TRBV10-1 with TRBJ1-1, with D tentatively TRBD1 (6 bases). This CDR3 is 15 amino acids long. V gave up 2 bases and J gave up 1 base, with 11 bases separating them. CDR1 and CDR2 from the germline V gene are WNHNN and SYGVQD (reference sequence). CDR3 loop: CASSEPGQKNTEAFF. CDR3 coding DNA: TGCGCCAGCAGTGAGCCTGGACAGAAGAACACTGAAGCTTTCTTT.

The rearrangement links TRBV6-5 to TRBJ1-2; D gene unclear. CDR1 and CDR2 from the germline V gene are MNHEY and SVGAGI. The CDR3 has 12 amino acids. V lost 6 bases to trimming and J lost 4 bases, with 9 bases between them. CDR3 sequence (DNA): TGTGCCAGCAGGTTCTCAGGCTATGGCTACACCTTC. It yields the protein CASRFSGYGYTF.

The DNA for the CDR3 is TGTGCCAGCAGATCTCAGGGTAACACTGAAGCTTTCTTT. Amino acids: CASRSQGNTEAFF. The chain uses TRBV5-4 and TRBJ1-1, with a weak D call TRBD1 (5 bases). From germline, CDR1 is SGHNT and CDR2 YYREEE (reference sequence). The CDR3 loop spans 13 amino acids. V lost 5 bases to trimming and J lost 2 bases, with 10 bases between them.

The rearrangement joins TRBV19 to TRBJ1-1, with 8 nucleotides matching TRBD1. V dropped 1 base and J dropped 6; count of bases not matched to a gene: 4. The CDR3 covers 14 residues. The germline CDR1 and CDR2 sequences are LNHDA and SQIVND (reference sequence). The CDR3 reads CASSIGTGISEAFF. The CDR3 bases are TGTGCCAGTAGTATAGGGACAGGGATCTCTGAAGCTTTCTTT.

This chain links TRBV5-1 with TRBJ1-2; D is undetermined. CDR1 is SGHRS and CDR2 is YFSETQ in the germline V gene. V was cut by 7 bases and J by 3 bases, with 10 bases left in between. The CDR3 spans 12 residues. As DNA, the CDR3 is TGCGCCAGCGCCCCTAATGACTATGGCTACACCTTC. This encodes CASAPNDYGYTF.

CDR3 protein: CASTITHREKLFF. CDR3 coding DNA: TGTGCCAGTACCATAACCCACAGGGAAAAACTGTTTTTT. The chain combines TRBV19 with TRBJ1-4; a possible D gene is TRBD1 (5 bases). In germline, CDR1 is LNHDA, CDR2 SQIVND (reference sequence). Trimming shortened V by 7 bases and J by 8 bases, and 14 bases separated the two germline ends. This CDR3 is 13 amino acids long.